This record looks at one T cell receptor (beta chain) sequence and its context. This entry is derived from a study of blood T cell repertoires in COVID-19. As for the study in general: Sample material is recorded as cDNA or gDNA derived from T cells, B-cell-depleted T cells, or PBMCs.

This CDR3 spans 14 amino acids. V gave up 4 bases and J gave up 2 bases; unmatched junction bases: 4. CDR1 SQVTM and CDR2 ANQGSEA come from the germline V gene. Assay used: immunoSEQ multiplex PCR; TCRdb lists only in-frame clones, some missing. The sample includes about 210,000 clones, about 89% of them seen just once. The source of this sequence is a middle-aged woman with acute or convalescent COVID-19. Sequenced: peripheral blood. The V and J genes are TRBV29-1 and TRBJ2-2, with TRBD1 matching over 7 bases. The CDR3 spells CSVVRQGNTGELFF. CDR3 sequence (DNA): TGCAGCGTTGTCCGACAGGGCAACACCGGGGAGCTGTTTTTT.